These 25 T cell receptor beta chains were sequenced from one sample in a study of CD8 T cells in ankylosing spondylitis. TCRdb analysed the 5' RACE reads with MiXCR anew, one entry per CDR3 protein. The table lists tens of thousands of distinct CDR3 sequences, roughly 11% of them singletons. Material: blood, either unsorted or a sorted T cell fraction (not recorded which). The receptor source for this set is a male donor with ankylosing spondylitis or in good health (not recorded which).

This clonotype has a handful of counts. This chain connects TRBV18 to TRBJ1-2; D remains unclear. The CDR3 loop spans 17 amino acids. Deletions cut 5 bases from V and 1 base from J, with 20 bases between. From germline, CDR1 is KGHSH and CDR2 LQKENI. As DNA, the CDR3 is TGTGCCAGCTCATCTCCGGGCCAAGCAAGAAGTAACTATGGCTACACCTTC. It translates to CASSSPGQARSNYGYTF.

The table lists this clonotype with many counts. The J gene is TRBJ1-1, the V gene TRBV13; D perhaps matches TRBD1 (6 bases). The CDR3 runs to 12 residues. Trimming pared 5 bases from V and 4 bases from J, leaving 8 bases between. The germline V gene has CDR1 PRHDT and CDR2 FYEKMQ (reference sequence). CDR3 protein: CASSPGATEAFF. The CDR3 region has the DNA TGTGCCAGCAGCCCGGGGGCCACTGAAGCTTTCTTT.

There are many counts of this clonotype. The chain couples TRBV12-3 or TRBV12-4 to TRBJ1-4, with 7 bases fitting TRBD1. The CDR3 totals 14 residues. V shed 7 bases and J 8 bases; nucleotides not matched to a gene: 10. The CDR3 DNA reads TGTGCCAGCACTAGACAGGGTCTGGCCGAAAAACTGTTTTTT. It codes for CASTRQGLAEKLFF.

The V and J genes are TRBV5-1 and TRBJ2-1; 8 bases are a match to TRBD2. J was trimmed by 5 bases and V by 2 bases; bases with no gene match: 6. The V gene's germline CDR1 is SGHRS and CDR2 YFSETQ. The CDR3 has 15 amino acids. For the CDR3, the DNA is TGCGCCAGCAGCTTCGTCGGGGGGGCCGACAATGAGCAGTTCTTC. Protein product: CASSFVGGADNEQFF.

This clonotype was seen ten or more times. The chain uses TRBV4-1 and TRBJ1-4; TRBD1 matches at 7 bases. CDR1 MGHRA and CDR2 YSYEKL come from the germline V gene. Trimming at V came to 0 bases and at J to 5 bases, leaving 9 bases not matched to a gene. CDR3 length equals 17 residues. The CDR3 DNA reads TGCGCCAGCAGCCAAGATTGGTTGGGGACAGAGAATGAAAAACTGTTTTTT. As protein: CASSQDWLGTENEKLFF.

This clonotype was counted ten times or more. The chain joins TRBV9 to TRBJ1-1; D is undetermined. V lost 4 bases, J lost 3 bases, and 13 bases lay in between. The CDR3 consists of 14 residues. CDR1 and CDR2 from the germline V gene are SGDLS and YYNGEE. CDR3 nucleotide sequence: TGTGCCAGCAGCCGTCCCGGAGCGTACACTGAAGCTTTCTTT. It encodes CASSRPGAYTEAFF. Looking up the rest from reference TRBV9 and TRBJ1-1 gives the full variable domain: DSGVTQTPKHLITATGQRVTLRCSPRSGDLSVYWYQQSLDQGLQFLIQYYNGEERAKGNILERFSAQQFPDLHSELNLSSLELGDSALYFCASSRPGAYTEAFFGQGTRLTVV.

J is TRBJ1-2 and V is TRBV5-6, with D hard to call. V was clipped by 4 bases and J by 0 bases, with 10 bases between them. CDR3 length: 14 amino acids. The germline V gene has CDR1 SGHDT and CDR2 YYEEEE. CDR3 coding DNA: TGTGCCAGCAGCCGGACGGTAGCTAACTATGGCTACACCTTC. Translating it yields CASSRTVANYGYTF.

This clonotype was seen a few times. The chain recombines TRBV7-9 with TRBJ2-7; unclear D gene. Trimming cost V 5 bases and J 1 base, with 6 bases left between them. The germline gives CDR1 SEHNR, CDR2 FQNEAQ (reference sequence). This CDR3 is 12 amino acids long. The CDR3 DNA reads as TGTGCCAGCAGCCCCTCGTCCTACGAGCAGTACTTC. Amino acid sequence: CASSPSSYEQYF. Full variable domain (remainder filled in from reference TRBV7-9 and TRBJ2-7): DTGVSQNPRHKITKRGQNVTFRCDPISEHNRLYWYRQTLGQGPEFLTYFQNEAQLEKSRLLSDRFSAERPKGSFSTLEIQRTEQGDSAMYLCASSPSSYEQYFGPGTRLTVT.

The table lists this clonotype with many counts. V is TRBV10-3 and J is TRBJ2-7, with 8 bases aligning to TRBD1. The CDR3 contains 14 residues. The J segment lost 2 bases and the V segment lost 4 bases, leaving 4 bases of the junction unmatched. The germline V gene has CDR1 ENHRY and CDR2 SYGVKD. The CDR3 spells CAISVRGRTYEQYF. Here the CDR3 DNA reads TGTGCCATCAGTGTCAGGGGGCGCACCTACGAGCAGTACTTC.

This clonotype was seen ten or more times. The chain carries TRBV6-1 and TRBJ2-3; TRBD2 aligns across 13 bases. The trim removed 10 bases at V and 5 bases at J, leaving 6 bases unmatched. Germline V lookup: CDR1 MNHNS, CDR2 SASEGT. This CDR3 region has 14 residues. The chain's CDR3 is CATKTSGGGDTQYF. The CDR3, as DNA: TGTGCCACCAAAACTAGCGGGGGGGGAGATACGCAGTATTTT.

This clonotype showed up just a few times. The gene calls are TRBV15 and TRBJ2-7; D remains ambiguous. The CDR3 contains 14 residues. The V gene lost 3 bases and the J gene lost 4 bases, with 13 bases spanning the gap. Germline CDR1 LNHNV, CDR2 YYDKDF (reference sequence). As DNA, the CDR3 is TGTGCCACCAGCAGGGATGGAATGCCTTACGAGCAGTACTTC. It is translated as CATSRDGMPYEQYF.

This clonotype occurred a few times. The V and J genes are TRBV6-6 and TRBJ2-4; 9 bases map to TRBD1. This CDR3 contains 16 residues. CDR1 MNHNY and CDR2 SVGAGI come from the germline V gene (reference sequence). After removal of 4 bases from V and 1 base from J, the junction contained 5 bases not matched to a gene. This chain's CDR3 is CASSLGQGKAKNIQYF. The CDR3 nucleotides read TGTGCCAGCAGTTTAGGACAGGGGAAGGCCAAAAACATTCAGTACTTC.

This clonotype was seen many times. The chain employs TRBV20-1 and TRBJ1-5, with a weak D call TRBD1 (5 bases). CDR3 length: 15 residues. Trimming pared 5 bases from V and 4 bases from J, leaving 18 bases between. Germline V gene sequence: CDR1 DFQATT, CDR2 SNEGSKA (reference sequence). This CDR3 reads CSAQDGQWRNQPQHF. CDR3 nucleotides: TGCAGTGCTCAGGACGGACAATGGAGGAATCAGCCCCAGCATTTT.

This clonotype was seen at least ten times. The gene calls are TRBV12-3 or TRBV12-4 and TRBJ2-1; 11 nucleotides line up with TRBD2. The CDR3 extends over 18 amino acids. The V gene end was trimmed by 6 bases and the J gene end by 4 bases; junction bases not matched to a gene: 14. The CDR3 DNA follows: TGTGCCAGCAGACCCGATTATAGCGGGGGGGCGGTTTACAATGAGCAGTTCTTC. The encoded protein is CASRPDYSGGAVYNEQFF.

Comments on this clonotype: A read error is possible here, since a much larger clone lies one base away. The V and J genes are TRBV12-3 or TRBV12-4 and TRBJ2-7; 9 nucleotides match TRBD1. The CDR3 contains 14 residues. V gave up 6 bases and J gave up 2 bases; unmatched junction bases: 5. The CDR3 reads CASRRTGVPYEQYF. CDR3 bases: TGTGCCAGCAGACGGACAGGGGTCCCCTACGAGCAGTACTTC.

This clonotype came up a few times. This chain connects TRBV14 to TRBJ1-4; tentatively, D is TRBD1 (5 bases). The ends were cut back, 1 base at V and 5 bases at J, with 11 bases in the middle. Per germline, CDR1 SGHDN and CDR2 FVKESK. CDR3 length equals 15 residues. CDR3 in amino acids: CASSQGWGENEKLFF. CDR3 in DNA: TGTGCCAGCAGCCAAGGATGGGGGGAGAATGAAAAACTGTTTTTT.

The chain's CDR3 is CASPKEGNTGELFF. The CDR3 coding sequence is TGCGCCAGCCCCAAGGAGGGGAACACCGGGGAGCTGTTTTTT. The chain carries TRBV5-1 and TRBJ2-2, with D maybe TRBD2 (6 bases). Germline V gene data show CDR1 as SGHRS and CDR2 as YFSETQ. Deletions cut 7 bases from V and 1 base from J, with 11 bases between. CDR3 length equals 14 residues. Filled out from reference TRBV5-1 and TRBJ2-2, the complete variable domain reads KAGVTQTPRYLIKTRGQQVTLSCSPISGHRSVSWYQQTPGQGLQFLFEYFSETQRNKGNFPGRFSGRQFSNSRSEMNVSTLELGDSALYLCASPKEGNTGELFFGEGSRLTVL.

This clonotype turned up a few times. V is TRBV4-2 and J is TRBJ2-3, with 16 bases that match TRBD2. Looked up from germline, CDR1 is LGHNA and CDR2 is YNFKEQ. The CDR3 extends over 19 amino acids. The junction had 10 bases not matched to a gene; V was cut back by 4 bases and J by 3 bases. The CDR3 loop reads CASSPGTSGGAWMTDTQYF. Written as DNA, the CDR3 is TGTGCCAGCAGCCCAGGGACTAGCGGGGGGGCCTGGATGACAGATACGCAGTATTTT.

In this sample, this clonotype turned up a few times. Written as DNA, the CDR3 is TGTGCCAGCACCGTCGGACAGGGAGGGCAAAACATTCAGTACTTC. Amino acid sequence: CASTVGQGGQNIQYF. The rearrangement joins TRBV7-2 to TRBJ2-4; a weak D match, TRBD1 (8 bases). The CDR3 spans 15 residues. Germline V lookup: CDR1 SGHTA, CDR2 FQGNSA. Trimming took 7 bases from V and 5 from J, leaving 18 bases between them.

In this sample, this clonotype turned up many times. This chain connects TRBV5-1 to TRBJ2-1; D may be TRBD1 or TRBD2 (5 bases each). Trimming took 3 bases from V and 2 from J, leaving 18 bases between them. Germline CDR1 SGHRS, CDR2 YFSETQ. There are 17 residues in the CDR3. This CDR3 is CASSSRVGRVTYNEQFF. The CDR3 DNA reads as TGCGCCAGCAGCTCGAGGGTCGGCAGGGTCACCTACAATGAGCAGTTCTTC. Combining the CDR3 with reference TRBV5-1 and TRBJ2-1 gives the whole variable domain KAGVTQTPRYLIKTRGQQVTLSCSPISGHRSVSWYQQTPGQGLQFLFEYFSETQRNKGNFPGRFSGRQFSNSRSEMNVSTLELGDSALYLCASSSRVGRVTYNEQFFGPGTRLTVL.

At least ten counts were recorded for this clonotype. V usage is TRBV20-1 and J usage is TRBJ2-1, with D unclear. The CDR3 contains 10 residues. V lost 5 bases, J lost 4 bases, and 3 bases lay in between. The germline gives CDR1 DFQATT, CDR2 SNEGSKA (reference sequence). The CDR3 DNA sequence: TGCAGTGCTTATTACAATGAGCAGTTCTTC. As protein: CSAYYNEQFF.

This clonotype showed up just a few times. The chain combines TRBV6-2 or TRBV6-3 with TRBJ2-3, with no clear D. Trimming stripped 8 bases from V and 5 bases from J, with 14 bases between. CDR1 is MNHEY and CDR2 is SVGEGT in the germline V gene. The CDR3 extends over 13 amino acids. CDR3 DNA: TGTGCCAGCCACGCCCCGCTTAAAGATACGCAGTATTTT. The encoded protein is CASHAPLKDTQYF.

This clonotype was picked up many times. The rearrangement joins TRBV20-1 to TRBJ2-1, with 8 bases identical to TRBD2. The CDR3 has 15 residues. Unmatched junction bases numbered 6, after V lost 5 bases and J lost 0 bases. The germline V gene encodes CDR1 DFQATT and CDR2 SNEGSKA (reference sequence). This CDR3 reads CSAEPGTSSYNEQFF. In DNA form, the CDR3 reads TGCAGTGCTGAACCCGGGACTAGCTCCTACAATGAGCAGTTCTTC.

The table lists this clonotype with many counts. The rearrangement uses TRBV12-3 or TRBV12-4 and TRBJ2-3, with a tentative D call TRBD2 (6 bases). The CDR3 totals 15 residues. Trimming left V 2 bases short and J 0 bases short, with 9 bases between. The CDR3 loop is CASSLIGTSTDTQYF. CDR3 in DNA: TGTGCCAGCAGTTTAATCGGGACTAGCACAGATACGCAGTATTTT.

As for this clonotype: At one end, the junction sequence differs from germline, possibly due to a read error. This sequence joins TRBV13 and TRBJ1-3; D is possibly TRBD1 (5 bases). The CDR3 loop spans 14 amino acids. Germline-derived CDR1 and CDR2 are PRHDT and FYEKMQ (reference sequence). CDR3 loop: CASSRREAGTTIYF. CDR3 DNA: TGTGCCAGCAGCCGCAGGGAAGCTGGAACCACCATATATTTT.